This T cell receptor beta chain was identified during a study of blood T cell repertoires in COVID-19. For the study at large: Nucleic acid was either cDNA or gDNA, and it came from T cells, B-cell-depleted T cells, or PBMCs.

This clone has only one observation. Authors' analysis steps: Estimation of nucleated cell counts relied on the amplification of reference gene primers. Here immunoSEQ multiplex PCR was the method, and the copy in TCRdb shows in-frame clones only, minus some. The DNA was the basis for D and trimming; V, J and clone size are from that table. The sample lists 200,000 to 300,000 clones, roughly 84% occurring once. From germline, CDR1 is KGHSH and CDR2 LQKENI. The J segment lost 2 bases and the V segment lost 0 bases, leaving 9 bases of the junction unmatched. The CDR3 has 17 amino acids. The clonotype comes from a man in his fifties or sixties with acute or convalescent COVID-19. The specimen was peripheral blood. The V and J genes are TRBV18 and TRBJ2-7, with 8 bases lining up with TRBD1. As DNA, the CDR3 is TGTGCCAGCTCACCACCGTGGGCAGGGGGCGCCCCCTACGAGCAGTACTTC. Translation gives CASSPPWAGGAPYEQYF.